The source of this T cell receptor beta chain is a study of blood T cells in healthy people across ages. This clonotype showed up many times. The CDR3 spans 19 residues. The germline gives CDR1 SEHNR, CDR2 FQNEAQ (reference sequence). Losses at the gene ends were 3 bases for V and 6 bases for J; bases not matched to a gene: 14. A second PCR, run for roughly 7 to 11 cycles, used a sample-barcoded 5' primer plus a J-beta primer mix. TCRdb passed the 5' RACE reads through MiXCR, listing each CDR3 protein once. The sample records hundreds of thousands of distinct CDR3 sequences, around 32% being singletons.

Sequenced material: blood. The TCR sequence derives from a woman older than 75 in good health. The rearrangement links TRBV7-9 to TRBJ2-1, with 13 bases lining up with TRBD2. CDR3 sequence reads: CASSFRTSGGAFFRNEQFF. The DNA of the CDR3 is TGTGCCAGCAGCTTTAGGACTAGCGGGGGAGCCTTCTTTCGCAATGAGCAGTTCTTC.